These 27 T cell receptor beta chains were sequenced from one sample in a study of cytomegalovirus exposure and HLA in healthy donors. PCR was performed using 60 Vbeta and 13 Jbeta primers. Assay: immunoSEQ multiplex PCR; the TCRdb copy retains only in-frame clones and omits some. The data hold over 150,000 clones, with about three quarters observed a single time. Sequenced sample: PBMCs. All receptors derive from a woman in her 30s in good health and CMV-seronegative.

This clone was picked up a small number of times. V and J are TRBV25-1 and TRBJ2-2; 7 bases agree with TRBD1. CDR1 MGHDK and CDR2 SYGVNS come from the germline V gene. With V trimmed by 6 bases and J by 0 bases, 7 bases remained unmatched. This CDR3 has 16 amino acids. The CDR3: CASRGATGSNTGELFF. The CDR3 DNA is TGTGCCAGCAGAGGGGCGACAGGGTCGAACACCGGGGAGCTGTTTTTT.

The chain carries TRBV7-2 and TRBJ1-6; 10 bases are shared with TRBD1. The germline V gene encodes CDR1 SGHTA and CDR2 FQGNSA. The CDR3 is 14 amino acids. Trimming cost V 3 bases and J 10 bases; bases outside gene matches: 3. CDR3: CASSFGTGVSPLHF. The CDR3, as DNA: TGTGCCAGCAGCTTTGGGACAGGGGTCTCACCCCTCCACTTT.

The genes are TRBV6-5 and TRBJ1-2; TRBD1 matches 7 bases. The CDR3 covers 14 residues. From germline, CDR1 is MNHEY and CDR2 SVGAGI. V dropped 1 base and J dropped 6; count of bases not matched to a gene: 5. The CDR3 coding sequence is TGTGCCAGCAGTTACTACGGACAGGTGGATGGCTACACCTTC. It codes for CASSYYGQVDGYTF.

A single count supports this clone. The chain carries TRBV13 and TRBJ2-1, with TRBD2 matching 12 bases. The V gene end was trimmed by 4 bases and the J gene end by 8 bases; junction bases not matched to a gene: 9. Germline values: CDR1 PRHDT, CDR2 FYEKMQ (reference sequence). This CDR3 has 16 amino acids. This CDR3 is CASSSTSGSYQYEQFF. The CDR3 region has the DNA TGTGCCAGCAGCTCGACTAGCGGGAGCTATCAATATGAGCAGTTCTTC.

This clone was observed once. J is TRBJ1-5 and V is TRBV28; TRBD1 matches at 9 bases. CDR1 is MDHEN, CDR2 SYDVKM, per germline. This CDR3 has 14 amino acids. Trimming removed 2 bases from V and 7 bases from J; junction bases left unmatched: 3. The CDR3 is CASSLGQGNQPQHF. As DNA, the CDR3 is TGTGCCAGCAGTTTAGGACAGGGGAACCAGCCCCAGCATTTT.

This clone was picked up a small number of times. The chain combines TRBV7-2 with TRBJ1-1; no firm D call. CDR1 is SGHTA and CDR2 is FQGNSA in the germline V gene. The CDR3 loop spans 14 amino acids. V was pared by 4 bases and J by 1 base, with 10 bases between. The CDR3 here is CASSSGGGNTEAFF. Here the CDR3 DNA reads TGTGCCAGCAGCTCAGGAGGAGGGAACACTGAAGCTTTCTTT. Full variable domain (outside the CDR3, taken from reference TRBV7-2 and TRBJ1-1): GAGVSQSPSNKVTEKGKDVELRCDPISGHTALYWYRQSLGQGLEFLIYFQGNSAPDKSGLPSDRFSAERTGGSVSTLTIQRTQQEDSAVYLCASSSGGGNTEAFFGQGTRLTVV.

CDR3 nucleotide sequence: TGTGCCACCAGGGCGGGAGCCCATCATGAGCAGTTCTTC. Protein sequence: CATRAGAHHEQFF. The chain is built from TRBV15 and TRBJ2-1, with 7 positions matching TRBD2. Unmatched junction bases numbered 7, after V lost 6 bases and J lost 8 bases. The CDR3 length is 13 residues. Per germline, CDR1 LNHNV and CDR2 YYDKDF (reference sequence).

The V call is TRBV4-3, the J call TRBJ2-7; TRBD1 aligns across 7 bases. CDR1 and CDR2 from the germline V gene are LGHNA and YSLEER. V lost 4 bases to trimming and J lost 3 bases; unmatched junction nucleotides: 9. The CDR3 contains 15 residues. The chain's CDR3 is CASSPYRGISYEQYF. The CDR3 DNA sequence: TGCGCCAGCAGCCCTTACAGGGGTATTAGCTACGAGCAGTACTTC.

This rearrangement joins TRBV20-1 to TRBJ1-2; D not certain. The CDR3 totals 11 residues. Trimming removed 5 bases from V and 4 bases from J, with 8 bases in between. In germline, CDR1 is DFQATT, CDR2 SNEGSKA (reference sequence). The chain's CDR3 is CSASPVYGYTF. As DNA, the CDR3 is TGCAGTGCTTCCCCTGTCTATGGCTACACCTTC.

The chain joins TRBV7-9 to TRBJ2-5; TRBD2 matches at 8 bases. This CDR3 comprises 16 residues. Per the germline V gene, CDR1 is SEHNR and CDR2 is FQNEAQ (reference sequence). Trimming removed 6 bases from V and 4 bases from J; junction bases left unmatched: 13. CDR3 sequence: CASRTTSGSVAETQYF. The CDR3 bases are TGTGCCAGCAGAACCACCAGCGGGAGCGTGGCAGAGACCCAGTACTTC.

In this sample, this clone turned up a few times. This sequence joins TRBV6-4 and TRBJ2-2; 12 positions agree with TRBD2. V was pared by 6 bases and J by 6 bases, with 5 bases of the junction left unmatched. Germline V gene data show CDR1 as MRHNA and CDR2 as SNTAGT. CDR3 size: 15 residues. Written as DNA, the CDR3 is TGTGCCAGCAGGAGACTAGCGGGAGAGGCCGGGGAGCTGTTTTTT. Protein: CASRRLAGEAGELFF.

The rearrangement links TRBV9 to TRBJ2-4, with 7 bases aligning to TRBD2. This CDR3 has 12 amino acids. Germline CDR1 is SGDLS and CDR2 is YYNGEE. The trim removed 3 bases at V and 6 bases at J, leaving 0 bases unmatched. CDR3 bases: TGTGCCAGCAGCGCGGGGGGAAACATTCAGTACTTC. Translated, it gives CASSAGGNIQYF. Looking up the rest from reference TRBV9 and TRBJ2-4 gives the full variable domain: DSGVTQTPKHLITATGQRVTLRCSPRSGDLSVYWYQQSLDQGLQFLIQYYNGEERAKGNILERFSAQQFPDLHSELNLSSLELGDSALYFCASSAGGNIQYFGAGTRLSVL.

The chain uses TRBV28 and TRBJ2-1, with D perhaps TRBD1 (6 bases). Germline values: CDR1 MDHEN, CDR2 SYDVKM. Trimming stripped 8 bases from V and 3 bases from J, with 17 bases between. This CDR3 is 15 amino acids long. The CDR3 DNA reads TGTGCCAGCTCGACAGTACAGGGTTTCTACAATGAGCAGTTCTTC. This translates into CASSTVQGFYNEQFF.

This chain uses TRBV5-1 with TRBJ2-7; D is ambiguous. CDR1 is SGHRS, CDR2 YFSETQ, per germline. The V and J ends lost 0 bases and 2 bases respectively, with 9 bases between them. This CDR3 comprises 14 residues. CDR3 amino acids: CASSLGAKPYEQYF. The CDR3, as DNA: TGCGCCAGCAGCTTGGGGGCCAAACCCTACGAGCAGTACTTC.

This clone occurred once. The chain recombines TRBV6-6 with TRBJ1-1, with D tentatively TRBD1 (6 bases). The V gene lost 4 bases and the J gene lost 1 base, with 10 bases spanning the gap. The CDR3 extends over 14 amino acids. Germline loops: CDR1 MNHNY, CDR2 SVGAGI (reference sequence). The DNA for the CDR3 is TGTGCCAGCAGTTCAGACAGGCGGAACACTGAAGCTTTCTTT. Amino acids: CASSSDRRNTEAFF.

The V call is TRBV6-6, the J call TRBJ2-6, with D unresolved. The CDR3 covers 12 residues. Germline CDR1 is MNHNY and CDR2 is SVGAGI (reference sequence). The V and J ends lost 7 bases and 4 bases respectively, with 5 bases between them. CDR3 amino acids: CASKAGANVLTF. In nucleotides, the CDR3 is TGTGCCAGCAAAGCGGGGGCCAACGTCCTGACTTTC.

The CDR3, as DNA: TGTGCCTGTAATGATATGAGGTACAATGAAAAACTGTTTTTT. Amino acids: CACNDMRYNEKLFF. This chain joins TRBV30 and TRBJ1-4; D not certain. Per germline, CDR1 GTSNPN and CDR2 SVGIG (reference sequence). V was pared by 6 bases and J by 5 bases, with 16 bases between. The CDR3 is 14 residues long.

This clone was recorded a few times. The chain recombines TRBV18 with TRBJ2-1, with 13 bases identical to TRBD2. There are 16 residues in the CDR3. The V and J ends lost 2 bases and 8 bases, in that order; junction bases with no gene match: 6. The V gene's germline CDR1 is KGHSH and CDR2 LQKENI. In DNA, the CDR3 is TGTGCCAGCTCACCAGGACTAGCGGGGGCCTTAGATGAGCAGTTCTTC. It translates to CASSPGLAGALDEQFF.

This clone has only a few counts. This chain links TRBV7-3 with TRBJ2-2; D not resolved. Germline assignment: CDR1 SGHTA and CDR2 FQGTGA. Trimming shortened V by 2 bases and J by 1 base, and 5 bases separated the two germline ends. The CDR3 extends over 14 amino acids. The CDR3 region has the DNA TGTGCCAGCAGCTTATCACTGAACACCGGGGAGCTGTTTTTT. Protein: CASSLSLNTGELFF.

The chain couples TRBV4-3 to TRBJ2-2; D call uncertain. The CDR3 loop spans 15 amino acids. The V gene lost 0 bases and the J gene lost 2 bases, with 7 bases spanning the gap. CDR1 and CDR2 (germline): LGHNA, YSLEER. The CDR3 region has the DNA TGCGCCAGCAGCCAAGAGTACAGCAACACCGGGGAGCTGTTTTTT. It translates to CASSQEYSNTGELFF.

The rearrangement links TRBV19 to TRBJ2-5; D is possibly TRBD2 (6 bases). The CDR3 has 14 residues. The germline V gene encodes CDR1 LNHDA and CDR2 SQIVND (reference sequence). Between the trimmed V and J ends, which lost 1 base and 5 bases, there was a span of 11 bases. The CDR3 here is CASSIGGARETQYF. For the CDR3, the DNA is TGTGCCAGTAGTATAGGCGGGGCGCGGGAGACCCAGTACTTC.

V and J are TRBV5-1 and TRBJ1-1; D possibly corresponds to TRBD1 (5 bases). This CDR3 region has 12 residues. V was trimmed by 3 bases and J by 8 bases, leaving 11 bases between them. Germline-derived CDR1 and CDR2 are SGHRS and YFSETQ. The CDR3 protein is CASSWGDGEAFF. The CDR3 region has the DNA TGCGCCAGCAGCTGGGGGGACGGAGAAGCTTTCTTT. The full variable domain, rest sourced from reference TRBV5-1 and TRBJ1-1, is KAGVTQTPRYLIKTRGQQVTLSCSPISGHRSVSWYQQTPGQGLQFLFEYFSETQRNKGNFPGRFSGRQFSNSRSEMNVSTLELGDSALYLCASSWGDGEAFFGQGTRLTVV.

The chain employs TRBV5-5 and TRBJ2-7; 13 bases fit TRBD2. This CDR3 has 17 residues. The trim removed 4 bases at V and 3 bases at J, leaving 10 bases unmatched. Looked up from germline, CDR1 is SGHKS and CDR2 is YYEKEE (reference sequence). The CDR3 coding sequence is TGTGCCAGCAGCCCTGGACTAGCGGGAGCCGCTAACTACGAGCAGTACTTC. Protein sequence: CASSPGLAGAANYEQYF.

This clone was recorded a few times. The chain couples TRBV6-1 to TRBJ2-3; D unclear. The CDR3 runs to 12 residues. V lost 4 bases, J lost 5 bases, and 7 bases lay in between. Germline CDR1 is MNHNS and CDR2 is SASEGT. In DNA, the CDR3 is TGTGCCAGCAGTGGAGGTCGAGATACGCAGTATTTT. Translation gives CASSGGRDTQYF.

J is TRBJ2-2 and V is TRBV9; 7 bases line up with TRBD2. The CDR3 sequence is 14 residues long. The V gene end was trimmed by 0 bases and the J gene end by 7 bases; junction bases not matched to a gene: 3. CDR1 and CDR2 from the germline V gene are SGDLS and YYNGEE. The CDR3 protein is CASSVGGDYGELFF. CDR3 coding DNA: TGTGCCAGCAGCGTAGGAGGGGACTACGGGGAGCTGTTTTTT.

The chain carries TRBV7-2 and TRBJ1-1; 8 bases agree with TRBD1. The CDR3 sequence is 14 residues long. Germline V gives CDR1 SGHTA, CDR2 FQGNSA. The V and J ends lost 4 bases and 5 bases, in that order; junction bases with no gene match: 6. The CDR3, as DNA: TGTGCCAGCAGCTCTCTCAGGGGGCAGACTGAAGCTTTCTTT. Amino acids: CASSSLRGQTEAFF.

This rearrangement joins TRBV18 to TRBJ1-6, with 7 bases lining up with TRBD1. After removal of 3 bases from V and 7 bases from J, the junction contained 18 bases not matched to a gene. Looked up from germline, CDR1 is KGHSH and CDR2 is LQKENI. CDR3 length: 19 amino acids. CDR3 in amino acids: CASSPYTGTVNGANSPLHF. As DNA, the CDR3 is TGTGCCAGCTCACCGTACACCGGGACAGTAAATGGCGCCAATTCACCCCTCCACTTT.